Shown below are 8 T cell receptor beta chains from a single sample sequenced in a study of early T cells in non-severe SARS-CoV-2 infection (dated by TCRdb to about 2021). The library relied on 5' RACE. TCRdb lists the instrument as NextSeq 500. TCRdb reworked the public reads: Q25 trimming with fastp, MiXCR clone assembly, productive beta chains retained. For every CDR3 protein sequence, its rows merge into one entry that carries the most common genes and DNA. The table for this sample lists 80,000 to 95,000 distinct CDR3 sequences; 14% to 15% of them were counted only once. The top ten clonotypes cover approximately 0.54% of the sample. Specimen: whole blood. These receptors came from an adult who was a healthcare worker with PCR-confirmed SARS-CoV-2 infection or an uninfected control (not recorded which).

The chain is built from TRBV11-2 and TRBJ2-5, with a tentative D call TRBD1 (6 bases). Germline loops: CDR1 SGHAT, CDR2 FQNNGV. Trimming shortened V by 5 bases and J by 2 bases, and 9 bases separated the two germline ends. The CDR3 runs 13 residues. CDR3 DNA: TGTGCCAGCAGCCGTGGACAGCAAGAGACCCAGTACTTC. It yields the protein CASSRGQQETQYF.

The chain carries TRBV10-1 and TRBJ2-3, with 12 bases matching TRBD1. V dropped 5 bases and J dropped 4; count of bases not matched to a gene: 10. The V gene's germline CDR1 is WNHNN and CDR2 SYGVQD (reference sequence). This CDR3 contains 17 residues. The CDR3 sequence: CASSSRTGTGGADTQYF. DNA of the CDR3: TGCGCCAGCAGTAGTCGAACCGGGACAGGGGGCGCAGATACGCAGTATTTT.

The chain has TRBV7-2 and TRBJ2-1; 10 nucleotides align to TRBD1. Trimming cost V 2 bases and J 7 bases; bases outside gene matches: 5. The CDR3 is 15 residues long. Germline V gene data show CDR1 as SGHTA and CDR2 as FQGNSA. The CDR3 DNA sequence: TGTGCCAGCAGCTTACCAGGGACAGGGGTGAATGAGCAGTTCTTC. The encoded protein is CASSLPGTGVNEQFF.

The chain couples TRBV20-1 to TRBJ1-5, with a possible D match to TRBD1 (6 bases). The V end was cut by 6 bases, the J end by 2 bases, with 20 bases between. Germline-derived CDR1 and CDR2 are DFQATT and SNEGSKA (reference sequence). The CDR3 is 16 residues long. CDR3 loop: CSAKNPGHTRNQPQHF. As DNA, the CDR3 is TGCAGTGCAAAAAATCCGGGACACACCCGCAATCAGCCCCAGCATTTT.

The CDR3 DNA follows: TGCGCCAGCAGCCAATACGCGACAGCGATCTCCTACAATGAGCAGTTCTTC. This gives the protein CASSQYATAISYNEQFF. The rearrangement links TRBV4-1 to TRBJ2-1, with D possibly TRBD1 on 5 matching bases. Germline CDR1 and CDR2: MGHRA and YSYEKL. V gave up 2 bases and J gave up 0 bases, with 14 bases separating them. The CDR3 consists of 17 residues.

The chain couples TRBV6-5 to TRBJ2-2; D could derive from TRBD1 or TRBD2 (5 bases each). Looked up from germline, CDR1 is MNHEY and CDR2 is SVGAGI. V lost 0 bases and J lost 4, with 9 bases in between. This CDR3 contains 15 residues. The CDR3 sequence is CASSYSAGSTGELFF. The CDR3, as DNA: TGTGCCAGCAGTTACTCGGCAGGGAGCACCGGGGAGCTGTTTTTT.

V and J are TRBV10-3 and TRBJ1-3, with TRBD1 identical over 8 bases. The V gene end was trimmed by 6 bases and the J gene end by 0 bases; junction bases not matched to a gene: 7. From germline, CDR1 is ENHRY and CDR2 SYGVKD. The CDR3 contains 16 residues. The CDR3 DNA is TGTGCCATCAGAGGACAGGGCGACTACTCTGGAAACACCATATATTTT. Amino acids: CAIRGQGDYSGNTIYF.

This rearrangement joins TRBV7-6 to TRBJ2-1; weak D call: TRBD2 (5 bases). This CDR3 spans 13 amino acids. Trimming pared 3 bases from V and 10 bases from J, leaving 13 bases between. From germline, CDR1 is SGHVS and CDR2 FNYEAQ. The CDR3 reads CASSFGSSLEQFF. CDR3 coding DNA: TGTGCCAGCAGCTTCGGTTCTAGCCTCGAGCAGTTCTTC.